In its sample, the clone carrying this T cell receptor beta chain was seen many times. Its antigen remains unknown. The CDR3 contains 15 residues. Germline V lookup: CDR1 MNHEY, CDR2 SVGEGT. V shed 6 bases, J shed 3 bases, and the junction held 8 bases outside the gene matches. This record belongs to a study of breast tumors, draining lymph nodes, adjacent tissues. In TCRdb, the multiplex PCR reads were re-called with MiXCR into one record per CDR3 protein. The table shows approximately 90,000 distinct CDR3 sequences, with more than 25% occurring only once. Study outcomes and limitations: Findings are consistent with lymph node origin and intratumoral expansion of most tumor T cells. Compared with basal-like, luminal-like tumors shared significantly more repertoire with nontumor tissue.

Samples came from axillary lymph nodes draining the breast cancer. This TCR came from a female donor with breast cancer. Some clones in this sample may be carry-over from other donors' samples. The source material was axillary lymph node tissue. The rearrangement joins TRBV6-2 or TRBV6-3 to TRBJ1-5; 7 bases map to TRBD1. CDR3 DNA sequence: TGTGCCAGCAGAACTATCACAGGGGACAATCAGCCCCAGCATTTT. Translating gives CASRTITGDNQPQHF.